Presented here are 13 T cell receptor beta chains from one specimen sequenced in a study of early T cells in non-severe SARS-CoV-2 infection. Using its own MiXCR run on the 5' RACE reads, TCRdb lists one record per CDR3 protein. This table holds tens of thousands of distinct CDR3 sequences, 10% to 15% found once. The sample taken for sequencing was whole blood. The receptors stem from an adult who was a healthcare worker with PCR-confirmed SARS-CoV-2 infection or an uninfected control (not recorded which).

This clonotype has just a few counts. V is TRBV7-2 and J is TRBJ2-6; no clear D gene. Germline V lookup: CDR1 SGHTA, CDR2 FQGNSA. V lost 0 bases and J lost 2, with 8 bases in between. This CDR3 spans 16 amino acids. The CDR3: CASSLAGRAGANVLTF. The CDR3 DNA sequence: TGTGCCAGCAGCTTAGCAGGACGAGCTGGGGCCAACGTCCTGACTTTC.

This clonotype turned up a few times. The chain employs TRBV30 and TRBJ2-7; 11 bases are a match to TRBD2. V lost 2 bases and J lost 2; bases outside the gene matches: 5. The CDR3 length is 15 residues. Germline V lookup: CDR1 GTSNPN, CDR2 SVGIG (reference sequence). CDR3 sequence reads: CAWSPTSGGPYEQYF. CDR3 nucleotides: TGTGCCTGGAGTCCCACTAGCGGGGGACCCTACGAGCAGTACTTC.

This clonotype was found a few times. The DNA for the CDR3 is TGCAGTGCTAGAAGGACTAGCGAATGGAACGAGCAGTACTTC. This codes for CSARRTSEWNEQYF. This chain links TRBV20-1 with TRBJ2-7; 9 nucleotides align to TRBD2. CDR1 is DFQATT, CDR2 SNEGSKA, per germline (reference sequence). This CDR3 is 14 amino acids long. V lost 2 bases to trimming and J lost 5 bases; unmatched junction nucleotides: 7.

This chain links TRBV29-1 with TRBJ2-5, with 8 bases aligning to TRBD1. The V gene end was trimmed by 2 bases and the J gene end by 0 bases; junction bases not matched to a gene: 11. Germline V lookup: CDR1 SQVTM, CDR2 ANQGSEA. This CDR3 spans 17 amino acids. The CDR3 DNA sequence: TGCAGCGTTGAATCCGGGACAGGAGAGCCGTACCAAGAGACCCAGTACTTC. The encoded protein is CSVESGTGEPYQETQYF.

This clonotype was detected many times. The chain links TRBV7-9 to TRBJ2-2, with unresolved D. The CDR3 is 13 amino acids. The V and J ends lost 3 bases and 8 bases respectively, with 10 bases between them. Germline V CDR1 and CDR2: SEHNR, FQNEAQ (reference sequence). The CDR3 spells CASSLEEPGELFF. DNA for the CDR3: TGTGCCAGCAGCTTGGAAGAACCGGGGGAGCTGTTTTTT.

The sample holds many counts of this clonotype. V usage is TRBV3-1 and J usage is TRBJ2-7, with D perhaps TRBD2 (6 bases). V lost 1 base and J lost 0, with 13 bases in between. The V gene's germline CDR1 is LGHDT and CDR2 YNNKEL (reference sequence). The CDR3 covers 16 residues. The CDR3 protein is CASSQGGASSSYEQYF. The CDR3 DNA reads as TGTGCCAGCAGCCAAGGCGGGGCTAGCAGCTCCTACGAGCAGTACTTC.

This clonotype was seen only once. The CDR3 coding sequence is TGCGCCAGCAGCCCCCTGCGGGAGGGAACCACAGATACGCAGTATTTT. It is translated as CASSPLREGTTDTQYF. The V gene is TRBV5-1, the J gene TRBJ2-3; 9 nucleotides match TRBD2. Per germline, CDR1 SGHRS and CDR2 YFSETQ. Germline trimming cut 4 bases from V and 2 bases from J; bases unmatched to any gene: 8. The CDR3 runs 16 residues.

This clonotype was seen many times. CDR3 region: CASSSQRPSSYEQYF. The CDR3 DNA reads as TGTGCCAGCAGCTCCCAGAGGCCGAGCTCCTACGAGCAGTACTTC. The J gene is TRBJ2-7, the V gene TRBV28; D gene unclear. This CDR3 comprises 15 residues. Germline V lookup: CDR1 MDHEN, CDR2 SYDVKM. Deletions cut 6 bases from V and 0 bases from J, with 15 bases between.

There are many counts of this clonotype. The V gene is TRBV19, the J gene TRBJ1-5; TRBD1 matches 7 bases. The V segment lost 3 bases and the J segment 4 bases; nucleotides outside the gene matches: 6. Per the germline V gene, CDR1 is LNHDA and CDR2 is SQIVND (reference sequence). The CDR3 is made up of 15 amino acids. CDR3 coding DNA: TGTGCCAGTAGTATTATCCGGGACAGTAATCAGCCCCAGCATTTT. It codes for CASSIIRDSNQPQHF.

This clonotype was recorded many times. One end of the junction varies from germline; a read error may be responsible. The V call is TRBV7-8, the J call TRBJ1-2; TRBD1 is a possible D gene (5 bases). CDR3 length equals 9 residues. Per the germline V gene, CDR1 is SGHVS and CDR2 is FQNEAQ. CDR3 sequence (DNA): TGTGCCAGCAGCATAGGGGAGAACTTC. Translating gives CASSIGENF.

The V call is TRBV5-1, the J call TRBJ1-1, with D maybe TRBD1 (6 bases). Deletions cut 2 bases from V and 5 bases from J, with 10 bases between. The CDR3 is made up of 13 amino acids. Germline V gene lookup returns CDR1 SGHRS and CDR2 YFSETQ. CDR3 DNA sequence: TGCGCCAGCAGCTTTGGGGGCGGAACTGAAGCTTTCTTT. This translates into CASSFGGGTEAFF.

The genes are TRBV10-3 and TRBJ1-3; unclear D gene. This CDR3 is built from 12 residues. Trimming took off 0 bases at V and 14 bases at J, with 11 bases between the two ends. Germline loops: CDR1 ENHRY, CDR2 SYGVKD. The CDR3 DNA is TGTGCCATCAGTGAGTCGGCTGACGTCCTATATTTT. It codes for CAISESADVLYF.

This sequence joins TRBV7-9 and TRBJ1-5; no clear D. This CDR3 has 14 residues. V was pared by 3 bases and J by 4 bases, with 10 bases between. CDR1 and CDR2 from the germline V gene are SEHNR and FQNEAQ (reference sequence). CDR3 residues: CASSLMGGNQPQHF. The CDR3 DNA follows: TGTGCCAGCAGCTTGATGGGTGGAAATCAGCCCCAGCATTTT.